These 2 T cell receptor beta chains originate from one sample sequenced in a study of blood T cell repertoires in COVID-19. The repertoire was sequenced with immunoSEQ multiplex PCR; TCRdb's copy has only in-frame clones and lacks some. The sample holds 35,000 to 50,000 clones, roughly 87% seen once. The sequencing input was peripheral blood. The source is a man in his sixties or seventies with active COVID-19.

CDR3 nucleotides: TGTGCCACCAGCAGTTCAACAGGGGGCCGCTGGGCCAAAAACATTCAGTACTTC. Amino acids: CATSSSTGGRWAKNIQYF. This rearrangement joins TRBV15 to TRBJ2-4; the match to TRBD1 covers 9 bases. This CDR3 is built from 18 residues. Germline CDR1 is LNHNV and CDR2 is YYDKDF (reference sequence). Germline trimming cut 3 bases from V and 1 base from J; bases unmatched to any gene: 10.

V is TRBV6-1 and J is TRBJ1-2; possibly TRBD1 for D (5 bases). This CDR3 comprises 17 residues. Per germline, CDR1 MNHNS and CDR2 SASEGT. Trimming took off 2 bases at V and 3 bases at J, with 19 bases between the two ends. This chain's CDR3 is CASSEPGGTGRDYGYTF. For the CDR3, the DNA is TGTGCCAGCAGTGAACCTGGCGGGACCGGGAGGGACTATGGCTACACCTTC.